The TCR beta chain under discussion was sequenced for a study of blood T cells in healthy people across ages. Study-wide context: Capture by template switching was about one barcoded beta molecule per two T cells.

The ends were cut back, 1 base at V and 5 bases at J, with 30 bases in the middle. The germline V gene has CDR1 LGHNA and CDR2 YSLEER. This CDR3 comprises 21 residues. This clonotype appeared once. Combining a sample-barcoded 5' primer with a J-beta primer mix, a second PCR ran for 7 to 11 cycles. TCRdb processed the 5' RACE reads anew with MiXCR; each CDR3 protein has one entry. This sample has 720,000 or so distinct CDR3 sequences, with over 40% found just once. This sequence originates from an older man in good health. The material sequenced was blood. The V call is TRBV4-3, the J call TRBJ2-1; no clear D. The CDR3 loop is CASSQGLLLVQQPLVNNEQFF. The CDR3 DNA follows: TGCGCCAGCAGCCAAGGGTTGTTGTTGGTCCAACAACCCCTAGTAAACAATGAGCAGTTCTTC.